These T cell receptor beta chains were read from a single sample in a study of blood T cell repertoires in COVID-19. Measured with immunoSEQ multiplex PCR; TCRdb has only the in-frame clones, and not every one. Counted here are over 70,000 clones, 65% to 80% occurring once; the ten biggest clones make up 40% to 60%. The sequenced sample consisted of peripheral blood. The receptor set was obtained from a human donor in a cohort sampled during active COVID-19. The CDR3 runs from the conserved cysteine through the conserved F or W. The order of the fields is J gene, clone size, D gene, V gene, CDR3 DNA, CDR3 protein. A D gene is named only where the DNA matches it firmly. Clone size, where shown, is once, few, many, or a class for clones that have expanded.

TRBJ2-7 | - | - | TRBV28 | TGTGCCAGCAGTTTTAGGACTGCGAGCTCCTACGAGCAGTACTTC | CASSFRTASSYEQYF
TRBJ2-7 | once | - | TRBV1 | TGCACCAGCAGCCAAGAACCTAGCGGGAGCCGGTACGAGCAGTACTTC | CTSSQEPSGSRYEQYF
TRBJ1-6 | - | TRBD1 | TRBV6-2/TRBV6-3 | TGTGCCAGCAGTAAACAGGGGGGAAATTCACCCCTCCACTTT | CASSKQGGNSPLHF
TRBJ1-2 | - | - | TRBV19 | TGTGCCAGCGACTTGGGGGGGACTAACTATGGCTACACCTTC | CASDLGGTNYGYTF
TRBJ2-5 | - | TRBD1 | TRBV7-8 | TGTGCCAGCAGCACCAGGGGGATGCAAGAGACCCAGTACTTC | CASSTRGMQETQYF
TRBJ1-6 | few | - | TRBV7-2 | TGTGCCAGCAGCTTGTCAAAGGGGACACCCCTCCACTTT | CASSLSKGTPLHF
TRBJ2-1 | - | - | TRBV7-9 | TGTGCCAGCAGCATACGTGGGCGCGACAATGAGCAGTTCTTC | CASSIRGRDNEQFF
TRBJ1-6 | once | - | TRBV28 | TGTGCCAGTGACACACTCCCGGGACAAATCGAATCACCCCTCCACTTT | CASDTLPGQIESPLHF
TRBJ2-6 | - | - | TRBV6-2/TRBV6-3 | TGTGCCAGCAGCCTTAGACAGGGACTTCCTGGGGCCAACGTCCTGACTTTC | CASSLRQGLPGANVLTF
TRBJ2-5 | few | TRBD2 | TRBV7-8 | TGTGCCAGCAGTCAGACTAGCGGAGAGACCCAGTACTTC | CASSQTSGETQYF
TRBJ2-5 | - | TRBD2 | TRBV6-5 | TGTGCCAGCAGACGTCTAGCGGGAGGGCAAGAGACCCAGTACTTC | CASRRLAGGQETQYF
TRBJ1-2 | - | - | TRBV12-3/TRBV12-4 | TGTGCCAGCGGAGACTATGGCTACACCTTC | CASGDYGYTF
TRBJ2-4 | - | TRBD2 | TRBV11-1 | TGTGCCAGCAACAACTGGTCGGGGGGCAAAAACATTCAGTACTTC | CASNNWSGGKNIQYF
TRBJ2-1 | few | - | TRBV5-6 | TGTGCCAGCAGCGCTGGCGGGATCTATTACAATGAGCAGTTCTTC | CASSAGGIYYNEQFF